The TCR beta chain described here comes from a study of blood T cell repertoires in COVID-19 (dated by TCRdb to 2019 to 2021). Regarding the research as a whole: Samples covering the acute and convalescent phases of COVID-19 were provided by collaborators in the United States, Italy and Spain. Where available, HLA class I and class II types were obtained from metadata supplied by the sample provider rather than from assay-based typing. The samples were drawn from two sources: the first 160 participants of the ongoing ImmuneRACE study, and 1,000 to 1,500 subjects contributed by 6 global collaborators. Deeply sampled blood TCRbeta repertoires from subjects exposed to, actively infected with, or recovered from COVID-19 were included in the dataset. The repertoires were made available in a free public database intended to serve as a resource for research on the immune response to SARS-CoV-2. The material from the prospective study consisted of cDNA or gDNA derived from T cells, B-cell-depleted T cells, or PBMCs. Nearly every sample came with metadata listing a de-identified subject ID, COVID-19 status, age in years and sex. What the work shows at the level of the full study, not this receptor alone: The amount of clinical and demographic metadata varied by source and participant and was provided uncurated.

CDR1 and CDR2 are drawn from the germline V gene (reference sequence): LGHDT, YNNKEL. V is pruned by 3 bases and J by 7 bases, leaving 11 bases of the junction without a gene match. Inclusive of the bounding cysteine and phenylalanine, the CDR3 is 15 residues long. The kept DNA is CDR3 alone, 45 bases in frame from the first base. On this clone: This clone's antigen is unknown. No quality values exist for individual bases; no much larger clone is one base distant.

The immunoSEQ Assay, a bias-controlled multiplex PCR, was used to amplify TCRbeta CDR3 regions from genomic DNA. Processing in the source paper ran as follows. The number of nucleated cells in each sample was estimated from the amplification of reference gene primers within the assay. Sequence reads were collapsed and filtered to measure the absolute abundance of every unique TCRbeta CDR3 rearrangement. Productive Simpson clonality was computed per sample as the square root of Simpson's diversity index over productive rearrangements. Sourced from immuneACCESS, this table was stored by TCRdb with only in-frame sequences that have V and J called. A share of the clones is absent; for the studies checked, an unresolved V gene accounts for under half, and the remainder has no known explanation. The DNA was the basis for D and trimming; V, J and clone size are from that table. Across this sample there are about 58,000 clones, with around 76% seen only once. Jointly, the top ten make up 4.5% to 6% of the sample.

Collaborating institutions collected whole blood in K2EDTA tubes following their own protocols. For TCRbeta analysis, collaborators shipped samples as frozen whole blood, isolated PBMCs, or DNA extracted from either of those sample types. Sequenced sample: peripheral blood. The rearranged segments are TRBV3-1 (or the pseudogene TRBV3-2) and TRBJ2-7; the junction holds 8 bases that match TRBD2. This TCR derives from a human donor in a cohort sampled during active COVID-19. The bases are TGTGCCAGCAGCCAGGGACTAGTCGACGGGTGGGAGCAGTACTTC. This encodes CASSQGLVDGWEQYF.